This T cell receptor (beta chain) stems from a study of OX40 agonist ivuxolimab in advanced cancers. This clone turned up a few times. Assay used: immunoSEQ multiplex PCR; TCRdb lists only in-frame clones, some missing. The table shows around 81,000 clones, with about 80% occurring only once. V lost 3 bases to trimming and J lost 8 bases, with 16 bases between them. The length of the CDR3 is 14 residues. The germline CDR1 and CDR2 sequences are MDHEN and SYDVKM. This TCR came from an adult with an advanced solid tumor such as melanoma, head and neck, liver or kidney cancer. This sample comprised CD4+ or CD8+ T cells sorted from blood, obtained in a trial of the OX40 agonist ivuxolimab. V usage is TRBV28 and J usage is TRBJ1-2; TRBD1 might be the D (6 bases). The CDR3 is CASSFSRGTVGYTF. The CDR3 DNA reads TGTGCCAGCAGTTTTTCCAGGGGAACAGTAGGCTACACCTTC.